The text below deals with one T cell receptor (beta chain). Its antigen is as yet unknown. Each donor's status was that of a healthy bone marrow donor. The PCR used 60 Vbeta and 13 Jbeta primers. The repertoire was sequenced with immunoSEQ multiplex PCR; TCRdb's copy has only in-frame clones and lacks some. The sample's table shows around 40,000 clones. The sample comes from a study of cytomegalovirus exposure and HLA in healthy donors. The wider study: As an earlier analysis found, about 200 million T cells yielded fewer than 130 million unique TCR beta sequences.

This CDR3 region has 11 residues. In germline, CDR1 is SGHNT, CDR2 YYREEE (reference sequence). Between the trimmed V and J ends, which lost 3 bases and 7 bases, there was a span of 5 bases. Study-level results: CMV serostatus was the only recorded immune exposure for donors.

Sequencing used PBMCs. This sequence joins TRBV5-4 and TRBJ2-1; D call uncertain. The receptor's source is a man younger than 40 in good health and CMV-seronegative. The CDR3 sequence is CASSSGNEQFF. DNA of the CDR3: TGTGCCAGCAGCTCCGGGAATGAGCAGTTCTTC.